The 22 T cell receptor beta chains below come from one sample, sequenced in a study of blood T cell repertoires in COVID-19. Data came from immunoSEQ multiplex PCR; TCRdb stores just in-frame clones and leaves some out. The profile shows 410,000 or so clones, 70% to 90% of them singletons. Sequencing used peripheral blood. These receptor sequences come from a woman in her twenties or thirties with active or convalescent COVID-19.

This CDR3 reads CASSPDRVKLNTEAFF. The DNA for the CDR3 is TGTGCCAGTAGTCCCGACAGGGTAAAATTGAACACTGAAGCTTTCTTT. The chain employs TRBV19 and TRBJ1-1; 7 nucleotides line up with TRBD1. The CDR3 sequence is 16 residues long. CDR1 is LNHDA and CDR2 is SQIVND in the germline V gene (reference sequence). The J segment lost 0 bases and the V segment lost 5 bases, leaving 9 bases of the junction unmatched.

This chain connects TRBV7-8 to TRBJ1-1; D gene ambiguous. The V and J ends lost 5 bases and 11 bases respectively, with 15 bases between them. This CDR3 has 12 amino acids. CDR1 is SGHVS, CDR2 FQNEAQ, per germline. This chain's CDR3 is CASSPGATGAFF. CDR3 DNA: TGTGCCAGCAGCCCCGGCGCAACCGGGGCTTTCTTT.

This sequence joins TRBV6-5 and TRBJ2-1; a possible D gene is TRBD2 (6 bases). The V end lost 6 bases, the J end lost 8 bases, and 20 bases lay between the germline ends. There are 15 residues in the CDR3. Germline CDR1 MNHEY, CDR2 SVGAGI. CDR3 sequence (DNA): TGTGCCAGCAGGGGCGCCGGGACTGGCTATTATGAGCAGTTCTTC. Amino acid sequence: CASRGAGTGYYEQFF.

The rearrangement joins TRBV6-5 to TRBJ2-1; D not resolved. CDR3 length: 13 amino acids. Germline CDR1 is MNHEY and CDR2 is SVGAGI. V was shortened by 8 bases and J by 5 bases, with 13 bases between the two germline ends. The DNA for the CDR3 is TGTGCCAGCGGCGGCGTCGTCAACAATGAGCAGTTCTTC. Translation gives CASGGVVNNEQFF.

The chain employs TRBV10-3 and TRBJ2-7; 7 nucleotides match TRBD2. With V trimmed by 6 bases and J by 5 bases, 7 bases remained unmatched. The CDR3 extends over 13 amino acids. The germline V gene encodes CDR1 ENHRY and CDR2 SYGVKD. As DNA, the CDR3 is TGTGCCATCAGGACGGGAGGCGGCGACGAGCAGTACTTC. Amino acids: CAIRTGGGDEQYF.

The chain carries TRBV10-3 and TRBJ1-2, with a tentative D call TRBD1 (6 bases). V was pared by 6 bases and J by 4 bases, with 18 bases between. Germline values: CDR1 ENHRY, CDR2 SYGVKD. This CDR3 has 15 residues. The CDR3 here is CAISLTSTGPYGYTF. CDR3 sequence (DNA): TGTGCCATCAGCCTTACTTCGACAGGCCCCTATGGCTACACCTTC.

The gene calls are TRBV30 and TRBJ2-7, with 11 bases lining up with TRBD2. Trimming cost V 2 bases and J 5 bases; bases outside gene matches: 8. The CDR3 runs to 15 residues. Germline V gene data show CDR1 as GTSNPN and CDR2 as SVGIG (reference sequence). CDR3 DNA: TGTGCCTGGAGTCTATTCATAGCGGGAGGGGACGAGCAGTACTTC. This encodes CAWSLFIAGGDEQYF.

This rearrangement joins TRBV27 to TRBJ2-1, with D maybe TRBD2 (6 bases). Between the trimmed V and J ends, which lost 5 bases and 3 bases, there was a span of 14 bases. Germline V gene data show CDR1 as MNHEY and CDR2 as SMNVEV (reference sequence). There are 15 residues in the CDR3. CDR3 amino acids: CASSLALGYYNEQFF. The CDR3 nucleotides read TGTGCCAGCAGTCTAGCGCTTGGTTACTACAATGAGCAGTTCTTC.

V and J are TRBV9 and TRBJ2-7; TRBD2 aligns across 11 bases. Looked up from germline, CDR1 is SGDLS and CDR2 is YYNGEE. The CDR3 extends over 18 amino acids. V lost 6 bases and J lost 0; bases outside the gene matches: 14. For the CDR3, the DNA is TGTGCCAGCAACGTCCTGTCCGGGACTAGCGGCTACTCCTACGAGCAGTACTTC. Encoded protein: CASNVLSGTSGYSYEQYF.

The chain uses TRBV7-9 and TRBJ2-1; D may be TRBD2 (6 bases). V was pared by 4 bases and J by 0 bases, with 13 bases between. This CDR3 has 16 residues. The germline CDR1 and CDR2 sequences are SEHNR and FQNEAQ (reference sequence). The CDR3 nucleotides are TGTGCCAGCAGCTATAGCGGCGCGAGCTCCTACAATGAGCAGTTCTTC. Translated, it gives CASSYSGASSYNEQFF.

This clone was observed a single time. This chain joins TRBV7-8 and TRBJ2-1, with 7 bases fitting TRBD1. The CDR3 is made up of 14 amino acids. Germline loops: CDR1 SGHVS, CDR2 FQNEAQ. Trimming at V came to 2 bases and at J to 9 bases, leaving 7 bases not matched to a gene. The CDR3 DNA follows: TGTGCCAGCAGCTTACTCGACAGGGACGCTGAGCAGTTCTTC. This sequence encodes CASSLLDRDAEQFF.

The rearrangement links TRBV5-1 to TRBJ1-5; D ambiguous. The CDR3 consists of 11 residues. Germline V gene data show CDR1 as SGHRS and CDR2 as YFSETQ. Trimming shortened V by 1 base and J by 9 bases, and 5 bases separated the two germline ends. CDR3 DNA: TGCGCCAGCAGCTTGACGCGGCCCCAGCATTTT. Its translation: CASSLTRPQHF.

This clone was detected only once. CDR3 DNA sequence: TGTGCCAGCTCACTTGAGGGCGGTGGCTATGGCTACACCTTC. It yields the protein CASSLEGGGYGYTF. The chain carries TRBV18 and TRBJ1-2; D remains ambiguous. V was pared by 4 bases and J by 4 bases, with 13 bases between. This CDR3 is 14 amino acids long. CDR1 KGHSH and CDR2 LQKENI come from the germline V gene.

The chain has TRBV5-5 and TRBJ1-2; TRBD1 aligns across 7 bases. V was pared by 6 bases and J by 4 bases, with 9 bases of the junction left unmatched. The CDR3 totals 14 residues. Germline-derived CDR1 and CDR2 are SGHKS and YYEKEE (reference sequence). The CDR3 region has the DNA TGTGCCAGCATCCCGGAGGGGGCCGGCTATGGCTACACCTTC. It specifies CASIPEGAGYGYTF.

The rearrangement links TRBV3-1 (or the pseudogene TRBV3-2) to TRBJ1-2; 7 nucleotides line up with TRBD1. CDR3 length: 14 amino acids. Losses at the gene ends were 4 bases for V and 4 bases for J; bases not matched to a gene: 6. Germline V CDR1 and CDR2: LGHDT, YNNKEL (reference sequence). The CDR3, as DNA: TGTGCCAGCAGCCCCGGGACAGTCGTCTATGGCTACACCTTC. This codes for CASSPGTVVYGYTF.

V usage is TRBV5-1 and J usage is TRBJ1-4, with 8 bases that match TRBD1. The CDR3 runs 15 residues. V was clipped by 1 base and J by 7 bases; unmatched bases: 6. Germline CDR1 SGHRS, CDR2 YFSETQ. DNA for the CDR3: TGCGCCAGCAGCTTGCGGACAGGGAGGGGTGAAAAACTGTTTTTT. Amino acid sequence: CASSLRTGRGEKLFF.

The chain recombines TRBV3-1 (or the pseudogene TRBV3-2) with TRBJ2-2; 12 bases agree with TRBD2. The CDR3 has 16 residues. V shed 5 bases, J shed 2 bases, and the junction held 3 bases outside the gene matches. CDR1 and CDR2 (germline): LGHDT, YNNKEL (reference sequence). The CDR3 sequence: CASSAGLAGNTGELFF. CDR3 coding DNA: TGTGCCAGCAGCGCCGGACTAGCGGGAAACACCGGGGAGCTGTTTTTT.

This chain uses TRBV7-9 with TRBJ1-4, with 10 bases matching TRBD1. This CDR3 has 17 residues. Germline lookup yields CDR1 SEHNR and CDR2 FQNEAQ (reference sequence). V trimming: 1 base; J trimming: 8 bases; junction bases outside the gene matches: 10. The CDR3 protein is CASSLGVGTGEGEKLFF. The CDR3 nucleotides are TGTGCCAGCAGCTTAGGAGTAGGGACAGGGGAAGGCGAAAAACTGTTTTTT.

This clone was counted a few times. This chain links TRBV5-8 with TRBJ1-5, with D possibly TRBD1 on 6 matching bases. In germline, CDR1 is SGHTS, CDR2 YDEGEE. The V and J ends lost 5 bases and 3 bases respectively, with 21 bases between them. This CDR3 has 17 residues. For the CDR3, the DNA is TGTGCCAGCAGTTTCGAGTTAACGGCAGGGGTCAATCAGCCCCAGCATTTT. It translates to CASSFELTAGVNQPQHF. Filled out from reference TRBV5-8 and TRBJ1-5, the complete variable domain reads EAGVTQSPTHLIKTRGQQATLRCSPISGHTSVYWYQQALGLGLQFLLWYDEGEERNRGNFPPRFSGRQFPNYSSELNVNALELEDSALYLCASSFELTAGVNQPQHFGDGTRLSIL.

The rearrangement joins TRBV12-3 or TRBV12-4 to TRBJ1-2; 8 positions match TRBD1. The trim removed 7 bases at V and 7 bases at J, leaving 8 bases unmatched. CDR3 length: 13 residues. CDR3 coding DNA: TGTGCCAGCAACCCGCAGGGGGCTGGTGGCTACACCTTC. It codes for CASNPQGAGGYTF.

This clone was seen more than once but under ten times. Written as DNA, the CDR3 is TGTGCCAGCAGTCTTGCGGACAGGGGGGAATTCCCCCTCCACTTT. The encoded protein is CASSLADRGEFPLHF. The genes are TRBV6-4 and TRBJ1-6; 10 bases are shared with TRBD1. Germline CDR1 and CDR2: MRHNA and SNTAGT. This CDR3 region has 15 residues. V lost 5 bases, J lost 13 bases, and 11 bases stayed unmatched.

This chain links TRBV9 with TRBJ1-1; tentatively, D is TRBD1 (6 bases). Germline CDR1 and CDR2: SGDLS and YYNGEE. This CDR3 comprises 16 residues. V shed 3 bases and J shed 0 bases, with 15 bases lying between them. Written as DNA, the CDR3 is TGTGCCAGCAGCGGATGGAAGACAGGCCTGAACACTGAAGCTTTCTTT. Translation: CASSGWKTGLNTEAFF.